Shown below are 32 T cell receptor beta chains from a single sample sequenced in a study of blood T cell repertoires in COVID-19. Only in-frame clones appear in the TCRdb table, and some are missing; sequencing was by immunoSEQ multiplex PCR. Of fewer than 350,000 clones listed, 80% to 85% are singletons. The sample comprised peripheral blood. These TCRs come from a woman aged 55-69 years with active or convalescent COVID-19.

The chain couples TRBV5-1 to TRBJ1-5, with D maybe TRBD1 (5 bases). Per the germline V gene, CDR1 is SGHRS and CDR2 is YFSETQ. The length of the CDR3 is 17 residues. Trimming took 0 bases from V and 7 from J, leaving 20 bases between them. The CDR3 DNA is TGCGCCAGCAGCTTGGATGAATACGGAGGGGTGGAACAGCCCCAGCATTTT. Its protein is CASSLDEYGGVEQPQHF. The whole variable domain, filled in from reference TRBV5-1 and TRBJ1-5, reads KAGVTQTPRYLIKTRGQQVTLSCSPISGHRSVSWYQQTPGQGLQFLFEYFSETQRNKGNFPGRFSGRQFSNSRSEMNVSTLELGDSALYLCASSLDEYGGVEQPQHFGDGTRLSIL.

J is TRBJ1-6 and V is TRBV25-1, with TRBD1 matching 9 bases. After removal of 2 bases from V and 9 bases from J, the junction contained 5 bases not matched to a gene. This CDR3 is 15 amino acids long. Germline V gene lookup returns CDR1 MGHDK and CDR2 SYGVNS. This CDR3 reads CASSEPGTGISPLHF. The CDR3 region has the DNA TGTGCCAGCAGTGAACCCGGGACAGGGATTTCACCCCTCCACTTT. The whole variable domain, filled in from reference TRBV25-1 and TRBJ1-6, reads EADIYQTPRYLVIGTGKKITLECSQTMGHDKMYWYQQDPGMELHLIHYSYGVNSTEKGDLSSESTVSRIRTEHFPLTLESARPSHTSQYLCASSEPGTGISPLHFGNGTRLTVT.

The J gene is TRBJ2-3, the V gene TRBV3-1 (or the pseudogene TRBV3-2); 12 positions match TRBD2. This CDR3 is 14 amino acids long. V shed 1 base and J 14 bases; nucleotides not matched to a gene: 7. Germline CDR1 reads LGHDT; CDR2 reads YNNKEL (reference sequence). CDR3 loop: CASSQGQTSGGLYF. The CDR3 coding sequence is TGTGCCAGCAGCCAAGGTCAGACTAGCGGGGGCTTGTATTTT.

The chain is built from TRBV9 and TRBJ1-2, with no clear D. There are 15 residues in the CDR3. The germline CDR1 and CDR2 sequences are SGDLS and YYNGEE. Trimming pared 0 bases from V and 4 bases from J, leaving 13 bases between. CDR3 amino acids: CASSVGGSMSYGYTF. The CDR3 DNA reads TGTGCCAGCAGCGTAGGAGGCAGCATGTCCTATGGCTACACCTTC. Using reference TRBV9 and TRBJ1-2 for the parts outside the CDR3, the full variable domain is DSGVTQTPKHLITATGQRVTLRCSPRSGDLSVYWYQQSLDQGLQFLIQYYNGEERAKGNILERFSAQQFPDLHSELNLSSLELGDSALYFCASSVGGSMSYGYTFGSGTRLTVV.

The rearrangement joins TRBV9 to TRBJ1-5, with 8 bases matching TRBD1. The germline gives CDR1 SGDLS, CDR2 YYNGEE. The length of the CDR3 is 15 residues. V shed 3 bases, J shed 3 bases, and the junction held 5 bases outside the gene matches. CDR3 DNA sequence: TGTGCCAGCAGCGCGACAGGGGATAACAATCAGCCCCAGCATTTT. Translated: CASSATGDNNQPQHF.

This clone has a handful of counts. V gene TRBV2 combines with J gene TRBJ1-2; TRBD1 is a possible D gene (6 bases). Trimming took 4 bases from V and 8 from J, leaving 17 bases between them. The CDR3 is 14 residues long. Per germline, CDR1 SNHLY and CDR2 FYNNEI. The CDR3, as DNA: TGTGCCAGCAGTGGGACAGCAAATACGAAGGGCTACACCTTC. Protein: CASSGTANTKGYTF.

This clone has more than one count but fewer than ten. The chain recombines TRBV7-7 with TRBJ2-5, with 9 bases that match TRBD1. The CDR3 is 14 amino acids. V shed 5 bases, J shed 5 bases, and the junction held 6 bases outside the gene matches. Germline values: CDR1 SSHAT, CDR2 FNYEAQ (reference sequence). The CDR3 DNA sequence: TGTGCCAGCAGCACACAGGGGGCAGAGGAGACCCAGTACTTC. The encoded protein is CASSTQGAEETQYF.

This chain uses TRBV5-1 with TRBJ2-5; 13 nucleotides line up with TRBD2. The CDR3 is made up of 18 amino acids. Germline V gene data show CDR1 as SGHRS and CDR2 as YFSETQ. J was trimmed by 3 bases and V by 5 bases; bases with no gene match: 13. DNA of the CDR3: TGCGCCAGCAGAAACACCCTCACAGGGACTAGCGGGGAAGAGACCCAGTACTTC. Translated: CASRNTLTGTSGEETQYF. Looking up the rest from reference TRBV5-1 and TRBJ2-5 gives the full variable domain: KAGVTQTPRYLIKTRGQQVTLSCSPISGHRSVSWYQQTPGQGLQFLFEYFSETQRNKGNFPGRFSGRQFSNSRSEMNVSTLELGDSALYLCASRNTLTGTSGEETQYFGPGTRLLVL.

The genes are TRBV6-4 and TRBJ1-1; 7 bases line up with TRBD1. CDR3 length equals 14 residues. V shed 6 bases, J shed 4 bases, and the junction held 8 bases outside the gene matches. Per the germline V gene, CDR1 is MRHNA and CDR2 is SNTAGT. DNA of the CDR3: TGTGCCAGCAGCCTCCAGGGGGTGTTCACTGAAGCTTTCTTT. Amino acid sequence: CASSLQGVFTEAFF.

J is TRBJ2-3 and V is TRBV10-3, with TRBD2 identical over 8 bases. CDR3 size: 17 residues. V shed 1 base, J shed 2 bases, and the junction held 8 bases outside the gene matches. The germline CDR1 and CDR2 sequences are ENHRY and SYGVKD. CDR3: CAISEYKAGAITDTQYF. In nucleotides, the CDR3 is TGTGCCATCAGTGAGTACAAAGCGGGGGCGATCACAGATACGCAGTATTTT.

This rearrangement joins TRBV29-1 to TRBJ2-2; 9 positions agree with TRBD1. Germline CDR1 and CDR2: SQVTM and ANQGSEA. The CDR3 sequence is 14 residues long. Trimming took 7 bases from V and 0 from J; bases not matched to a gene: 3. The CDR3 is CSGRQGANTGELFF. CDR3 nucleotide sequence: TGCAGCGGGAGACAGGGGGCGAACACCGGGGAGCTGTTTTTT.

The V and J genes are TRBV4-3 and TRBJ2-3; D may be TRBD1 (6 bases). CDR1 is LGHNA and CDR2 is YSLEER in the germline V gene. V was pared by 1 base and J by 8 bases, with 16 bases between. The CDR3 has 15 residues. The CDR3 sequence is CASSQGGPQGSTQYF. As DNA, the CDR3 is TGCGCCAGCAGCCAAGGGGGCCCCCAGGGGAGTACGCAGTATTTT.

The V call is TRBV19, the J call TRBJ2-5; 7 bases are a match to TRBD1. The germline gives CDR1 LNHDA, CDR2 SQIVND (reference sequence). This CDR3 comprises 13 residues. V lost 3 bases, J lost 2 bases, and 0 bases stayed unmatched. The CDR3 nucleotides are TGTGCCAGTAGTATGGGACAGCAAGAGACCCAGTACTTC. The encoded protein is CASSMGQQETQYF.

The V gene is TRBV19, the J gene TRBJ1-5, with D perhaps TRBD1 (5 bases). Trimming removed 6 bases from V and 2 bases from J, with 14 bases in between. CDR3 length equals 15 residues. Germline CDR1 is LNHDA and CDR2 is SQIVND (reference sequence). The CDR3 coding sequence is TGTGCCAGTAGCATACAGGCGTCGGGCAATCAGCCCCAGCATTTT. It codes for CASSIQASGNQPQHF.

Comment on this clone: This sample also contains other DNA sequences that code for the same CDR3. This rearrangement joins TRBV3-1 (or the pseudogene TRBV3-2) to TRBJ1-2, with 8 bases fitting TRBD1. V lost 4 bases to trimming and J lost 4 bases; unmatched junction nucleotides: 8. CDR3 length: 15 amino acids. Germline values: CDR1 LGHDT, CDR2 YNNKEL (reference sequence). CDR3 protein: CASSLGTGGSYGYTF. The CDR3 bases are TGTGCCAGCAGCCTAGGGACAGGCGGCTCCTATGGCTACACCTTC.

Written as DNA, the CDR3 is TGTGCCTGGAGTGTCACTTCCACTGAGCAGTTCTTC. Translating it yields CAWSVTSTEQFF. The rearrangement links TRBV30 to TRBJ2-1, with unresolved D. The CDR3 has 12 residues. The germline gives CDR1 GTSNPN, CDR2 SVGIG (reference sequence). Trimming shortened V by 0 bases and J by 9 bases, and 9 bases separated the two germline ends.

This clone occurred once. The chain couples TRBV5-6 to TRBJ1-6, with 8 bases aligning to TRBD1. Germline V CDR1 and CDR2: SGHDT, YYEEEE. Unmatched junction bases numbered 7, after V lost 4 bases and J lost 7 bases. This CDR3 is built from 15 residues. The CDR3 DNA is TGTGCCAGCAGCCCCACGGACAGGGAGAATTCACCCCTCCACTTT. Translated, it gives CASSPTDRENSPLHF. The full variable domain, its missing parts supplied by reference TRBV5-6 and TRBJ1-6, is DAGVTQSPTHLIKTRGQQVTLRCSPKSGHDTVSWYQQALGQGPQFIFQYYEEEERQRGNFPDRFSGHQFPNYSSELNVNALLLGDSALYLCASSPTDRENSPLHFGNGTRLTVT.

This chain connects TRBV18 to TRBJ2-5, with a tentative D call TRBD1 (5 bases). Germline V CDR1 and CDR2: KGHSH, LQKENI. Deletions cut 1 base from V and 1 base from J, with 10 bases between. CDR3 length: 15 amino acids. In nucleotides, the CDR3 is TGTGCCAGCTCACCACAAAGGGGCAGCCAAGAGACCCAGTACTTC. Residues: CASSPQRGSQETQYF.

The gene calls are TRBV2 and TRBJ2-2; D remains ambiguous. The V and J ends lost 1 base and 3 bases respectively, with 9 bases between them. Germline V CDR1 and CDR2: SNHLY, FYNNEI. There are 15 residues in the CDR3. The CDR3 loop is CASSEDRSYTGELFF. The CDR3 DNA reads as TGTGCCAGCAGTGAAGACAGATCCTACACCGGGGAGCTGTTTTTT.

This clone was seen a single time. The CDR3 DNA is TGTGCCAGCTCAGGGACTAGCCCTACGAGCTCCTACAATGAGCAGTTCTTC. Protein: CASSGTSPTSSYNEQFF. The chain is built from TRBV18 and TRBJ2-1; 9 bases align to TRBD2. Germline V gene sequence: CDR1 KGHSH, CDR2 LQKENI. This CDR3 region has 17 residues. The ends lost 5 bases at V and 0 bases at J; junction bases unmatched: 8.

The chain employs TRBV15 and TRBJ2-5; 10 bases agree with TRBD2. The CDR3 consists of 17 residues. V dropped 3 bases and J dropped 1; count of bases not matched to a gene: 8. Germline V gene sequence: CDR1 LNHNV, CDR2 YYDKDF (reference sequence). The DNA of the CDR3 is TGTGCCACCAGCAGTGGTCTAGCGGGGGCGATCCAAGAGACCCAGTACTTC. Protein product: CATSSGLAGAIQETQYF.

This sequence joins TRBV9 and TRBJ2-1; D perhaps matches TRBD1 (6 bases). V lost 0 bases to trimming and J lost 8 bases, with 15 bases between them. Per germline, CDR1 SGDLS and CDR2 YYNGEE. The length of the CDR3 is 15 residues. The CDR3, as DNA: TGTGCCAGCAGCGTAGCCCCCGTGAAGGGGGATGAGCAGTTCTTC. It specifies CASSVAPVKGDEQFF. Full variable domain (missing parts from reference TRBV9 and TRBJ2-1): DSGVTQTPKHLITATGQRVTLRCSPRSGDLSVYWYQQSLDQGLQFLIQYYNGEERAKGNILERFSAQQFPDLHSELNLSSLELGDSALYFCASSVAPVKGDEQFFGPGTRLTVL.

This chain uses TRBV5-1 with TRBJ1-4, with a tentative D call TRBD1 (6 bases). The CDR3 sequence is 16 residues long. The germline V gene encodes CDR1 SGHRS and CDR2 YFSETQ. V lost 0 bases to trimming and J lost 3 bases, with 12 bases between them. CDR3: CASSLAVQGANEKLFF. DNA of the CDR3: TGCGCCAGCAGCTTGGCCGTACAGGGAGCTAATGAAAAACTGTTTTTT.

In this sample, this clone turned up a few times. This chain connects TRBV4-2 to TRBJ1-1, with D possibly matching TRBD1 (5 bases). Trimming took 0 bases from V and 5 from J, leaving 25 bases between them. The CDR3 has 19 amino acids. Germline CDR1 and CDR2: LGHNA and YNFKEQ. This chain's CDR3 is CASSQDVSRVYSGGTEAFF. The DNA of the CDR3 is TGTGCCAGCAGCCAAGACGTCTCCAGGGTATACTCCGGGGGGACTGAAGCTTTCTTT.

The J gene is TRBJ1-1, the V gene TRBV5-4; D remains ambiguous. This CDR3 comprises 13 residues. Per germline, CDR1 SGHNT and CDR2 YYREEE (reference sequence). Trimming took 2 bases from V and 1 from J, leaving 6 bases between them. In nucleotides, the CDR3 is TGTGCCAGCAGCTTTACTGCGAACACTGAAGCTTTCTTT. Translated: CASSFTANTEAFF. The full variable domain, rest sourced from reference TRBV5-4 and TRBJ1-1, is ETGVTQSPTHLIKTRGQQVTLRCSSQSGHNTVSWYQQALGQGPQFIFQYYREEENGRGNFPPRFSGLQFPNYSSELNVNALELDDSALYLCASSFTANTEAFFGQGTRLTVV.

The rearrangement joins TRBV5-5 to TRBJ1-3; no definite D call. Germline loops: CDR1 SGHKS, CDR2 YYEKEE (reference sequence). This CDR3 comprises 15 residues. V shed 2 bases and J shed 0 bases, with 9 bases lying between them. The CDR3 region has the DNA TGTGCCAGCAGCTTTAGACGGAGCTCTGGAAACACCATATATTTT. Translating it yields CASSFRRSSGNTIYF.

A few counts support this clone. The CDR3 loop reads CASSGRGRTGELFF. The CDR3 bases are TGTGCCAGCAGCGGCAGGGGGCGGACCGGGGAGCTGTTTTTT. This chain joins TRBV3-1 (or the pseudogene TRBV3-2) and TRBJ2-2; 8 bases map to TRBD1. The CDR3 is 14 residues long. CDR1 and CDR2 (germline): LGHDT, YNNKEL (reference sequence). With 5 bases clipped from V and 5 bases from J, the junction kept 4 bases outside the gene matches.

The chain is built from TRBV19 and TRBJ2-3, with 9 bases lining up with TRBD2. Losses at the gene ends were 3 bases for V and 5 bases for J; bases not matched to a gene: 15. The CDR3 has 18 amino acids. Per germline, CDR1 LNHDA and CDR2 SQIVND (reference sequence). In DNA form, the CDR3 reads TGTGCCAGTAGTATTTTCGCTAGCGGGGTAAGCAGGATAGATACGCAGTATTTT. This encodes CASSIFASGVSRIDTQYF.

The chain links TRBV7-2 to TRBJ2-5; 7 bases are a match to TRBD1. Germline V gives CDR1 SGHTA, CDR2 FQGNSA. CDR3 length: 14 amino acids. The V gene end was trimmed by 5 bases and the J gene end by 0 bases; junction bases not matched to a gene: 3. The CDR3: CASSKTGNQETQYF. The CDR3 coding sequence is TGTGCCAGCAGCAAGACAGGGAACCAAGAGACCCAGTACTTC.

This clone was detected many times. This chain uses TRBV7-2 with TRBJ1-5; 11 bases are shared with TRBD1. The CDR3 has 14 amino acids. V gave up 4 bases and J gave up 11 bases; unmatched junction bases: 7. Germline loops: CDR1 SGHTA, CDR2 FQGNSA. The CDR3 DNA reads TGTGCCAGCAGCTCCGGACAGGGGGCGATGGCCCAGCATTTT. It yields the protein CASSSGQGAMAQHF. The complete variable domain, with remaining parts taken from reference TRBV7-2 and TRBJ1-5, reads GAGVSQSPSNKVTEKGKDVELRCDPISGHTALYWYRQSLGQGLEFLIYFQGNSAPDKSGLPSDRFSAERTGGSVSTLTIQRTQQEDSAVYLCASSSGQGAMAQHFGDGTRLSIL.

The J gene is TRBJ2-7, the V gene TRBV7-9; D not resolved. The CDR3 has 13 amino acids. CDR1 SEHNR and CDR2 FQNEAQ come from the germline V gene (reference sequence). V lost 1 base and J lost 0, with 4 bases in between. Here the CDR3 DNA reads TGTGCCAGCAGCTTAGGACTCTCCTACGAGCAGTACTTC. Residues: CASSLGLSYEQYF. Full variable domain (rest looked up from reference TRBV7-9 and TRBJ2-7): DTGVSQNPRHKITKRGQNVTFRCDPISEHNRLYWYRQTLGQGPEFLTYFQNEAQLEKSRLLSDRFSAERPKGSFSTLEIQRTEQGDSAMYLCASSLGLSYEQYFGPGTRLTVT.

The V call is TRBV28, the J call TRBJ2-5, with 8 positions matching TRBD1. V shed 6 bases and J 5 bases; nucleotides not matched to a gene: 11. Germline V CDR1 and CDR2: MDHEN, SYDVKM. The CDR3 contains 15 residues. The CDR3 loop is CASRTLGQGSETQYF. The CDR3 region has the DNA TGTGCCAGCAGAACACTTGGACAGGGTAGCGAGACCCAGTACTTC.